What follows are 28 T cell receptor beta chains derived from one specimen sequenced in a study of shared clonotypes between healthy human individuals. Here immunoSEQ multiplex PCR was the method, and the copy in TCRdb shows in-frame clones only, minus some. The sample has 1.5 million to 1.9 million clones; 95% to 99% are singletons. The sample taken for sequencing was naive CD4+ T cells sorted from blood. Subset noted: CD45RA+ positively selected. The receptors here all came from a young man in good health.

The V and J genes are TRBV9 and TRBJ2-3; D may be TRBD2 (6 bases). The CDR3 spans 15 residues. Germline loops: CDR1 SGDLS, CDR2 YYNGEE. The V and J ends lost 3 bases and 5 bases respectively, with 16 bases between them. Here the CDR3 reads CASSAGLLREDTQYF. The CDR3 nucleotides are TGTGCCAGCAGCGCAGGACTACTACGCGAAGATACGCAGTATTTT.

The chain carries TRBV28 and TRBJ2-7; D is perhaps TRBD1 or TRBD2 (5 bases each). Germline V gives CDR1 MDHEN, CDR2 SYDVKM. This CDR3 comprises 12 residues. V was pared by 6 bases and J by 5 bases, with 11 bases between. The CDR3 loop is CASRTPGHEQYF. In nucleotides, the CDR3 is TGTGCCAGCAGGACGCCGGGACACGAGCAGTACTTC.

The V call is TRBV4-1, the J call TRBJ1-5; D may be TRBD1 (6 bases). The CDR3 spans 16 residues. Germline V lookup: CDR1 MGHRA, CDR2 YSYEKL. The V end was cut by 0 bases, the J end by 6 bases, with 15 bases between. The CDR3 DNA reads as TGCGCCAGCAGCCAAGAAGGAAAAGGGGGTTCTCAGCCCCAGCATTTT. This gives the protein CASSQEGKGGSQPQHF.

The chain recombines TRBV7-8 with TRBJ1-5; D perhaps matches TRBD1 (6 bases). The V end was cut by 5 bases, the J end by 4 bases, with 15 bases between. This CDR3 has 15 residues. Germline V gene data show CDR1 as SGHVS and CDR2 as FQNEAQ. CDR3 bases: TGTGCCAGCAGCCGTAGGGACAAGAAAAATCAGCCCCAGCATTTT. Its translation: CASSRRDKKNQPQHF.

The chain recombines TRBV5-1 with TRBJ1-2; 10 bases match TRBD1. With V trimmed by 4 bases and J by 5 bases, 11 bases remained unmatched. Per the germline V gene, CDR1 is SGHRS and CDR2 is YFSETQ. The CDR3 loop spans 16 amino acids. The CDR3 DNA reads as TGCGCCAGCAGCGCGGATGGGGACAGGGGATTGTATGGCTACACCTTC. This sequence encodes CASSADGDRGLYGYTF.

The chain uses TRBV9 and TRBJ2-3; TRBD1 agrees at 9 bases. V dropped 3 bases and J dropped 5; count of bases not matched to a gene: 7. Germline V gene lookup returns CDR1 SGDLS and CDR2 YYNGEE. The CDR3 covers 15 residues. For the CDR3, the DNA is TGTGCCAGCAGCGCCTACAGGGGGCGGGAAGATACGCAGTATTTT. It translates to CASSAYRGREDTQYF.

This clone was detected once. At the DNA level, this CDR3 is encoded by other sequences in the same sample as well. The gene calls are TRBV5-1 and TRBJ1-1; 7 bases are a match to TRBD1. The CDR3 contains 14 residues. The J segment lost 4 bases and the V segment lost 1 base, leaving 4 bases of the junction unmatched. Germline V CDR1 and CDR2: SGHRS, YFSETQ. The CDR3: CASSLTGAGTEAFF. The CDR3 bases are TGCGCCAGCAGCTTGACAGGGGCGGGCACTGAAGCTTTCTTT.

This chain joins TRBV15 and TRBJ2-5, with TRBD2 matching 7 bases. CDR1 LNHNV and CDR2 YYDKDF come from the germline V gene (reference sequence). The CDR3 is 15 residues long. V was clipped by 6 bases and J by 5 bases; unmatched bases: 12. CDR3 amino acids: CATRGGGRAGETQYF. In DNA form, the CDR3 reads TGTGCCACCAGGGGAGGCGGGAGAGCGGGGGAGACCCAGTACTTC.

Regarding this clone: Within the sample, other DNA sequences also encode this same CDR3. The rearrangement joins TRBV7-9 to TRBJ1-5; no definite D call. V gave up 0 bases and J gave up 1 base, with 4 bases separating them. Per the germline V gene, CDR1 is SEHNR and CDR2 is FQNEAQ (reference sequence). This CDR3 contains 14 residues. The CDR3 reads CASSLAGSNQPQHF. The CDR3 DNA is TGTGCCAGCAGCTTAGCAGGGAGCAATCAGCCCCAGCATTTT.

V usage is TRBV6-1 and J usage is TRBJ1-4; no clear D gene. Trimming cost V 5 bases and J 0 bases, with 7 bases left between them. The CDR3 totals 14 residues. Germline lookup yields CDR1 MNHNS and CDR2 SASEGT. The CDR3 nucleotides are TGTGCCAGCAGTCCTCCCGCAACTAATGAAAAACTGTTTTTT. Its translation is CASSPPATNEKLFF.

The gene calls are TRBV7-2 and TRBJ2-3, with 10 bases fitting TRBD2. Per germline, CDR1 SGHTA and CDR2 FQGNSA. This CDR3 region has 16 residues. Trimming removed 5 bases from V and 7 bases from J; junction bases left unmatched: 12. CDR3 DNA: TGTGCCAGCAGCCCTCCCCTAGCGGGAGATTCTCATACGCAGTATTTT. This encodes CASSPPLAGDSHTQYF.

The rearrangement uses TRBV27 and TRBJ2-3; TRBD2 matches 11 bases. The CDR3 extends over 19 amino acids. Trimming removed 3 bases from V and 5 bases from J; junction bases left unmatched: 16. Germline assignment: CDR1 MNHEY and CDR2 SMNVEV (reference sequence). In DNA form, the CDR3 reads TGTGCCAGCAGTTTCTTCAAGCCGGGACTAGCGGTATTAGGAGATACGCAGTATTTT. This encodes CASSFFKPGLAVLGDTQYF.

The rearrangement links TRBV1 to TRBJ2-5; TRBD2 reflects the table's D call only, with no check against the DNA. TRBV1 is a listed pseudogene. CDR3 size: 14 residues. For the CDR3, the DNA is TGCACCATCGAGTCCGGACTAGTCAAAGAGACCCAGTACTTC. This translates into CTIESGLVKETQYF.

The J gene is TRBJ2-1, the V gene TRBV5-1, with D possibly matching TRBD2 (6 bases). The CDR3 is made up of 15 amino acids. Germline V gives CDR1 SGHRS, CDR2 YFSETQ. V was trimmed by 2 bases and J by 3 bases, leaving 12 bases between them. This CDR3 is CASSFASVSYNEQFF. Here the CDR3 DNA reads TGCGCCAGCAGCTTCGCTAGCGTCAGCTACAATGAGCAGTTCTTC.

Notes on this clone: Other DNA variants within this sample encode the same CDR3. The gene calls are TRBV7-9 and TRBJ1-1; perhaps TRBD1 as D (6 bases). V gave up 5 bases and J gave up 1 base, with 11 bases separating them. The CDR3 runs to 14 residues. The germline CDR1 and CDR2 sequences are SEHNR and FQNEAQ (reference sequence). This CDR3 is CASSLGGRNTEAFF. Written as DNA, the CDR3 is TGTGCCAGCAGCCTAGGGGGGCGGAACACTGAAGCTTTCTTT.

The rearrangement joins TRBV7-6 to TRBJ2-3, with TRBD2 identical over 9 bases. Germline CDR1 and CDR2: SGHVS and FNYEAQ. This CDR3 has 16 amino acids. With 2 bases clipped from V and 0 bases from J, the junction kept 3 bases outside the gene matches. The CDR3 reads CASSLRTSASTDTQYF. Written as DNA, the CDR3 is TGTGCCAGCAGCTTACGGACTAGCGCCAGCACAGATACGCAGTATTTT. Based on the CDR3 plus reference TRBV7-6 and TRBJ2-3, the full variable domain is GAGVSQSPRYKVTKRGQDVALRCDPISGHVSLYWYRQALGQGPEFLTYFNYEAQQDKSGLPNDRFSAERPEGSISTLTIQRTEQRDSAMYRCASSLRTSASTDTQYFGPGTRLTVL.

This rearrangement joins TRBV29-1 to TRBJ2-4; D is perhaps TRBD1 or TRBD2 (7 bases each). This CDR3 region has 12 residues. V was shortened by 4 bases and J by 6 bases, with 10 bases between the two germline ends. In germline, CDR1 is SQVTM, CDR2 ANQGSEA. The CDR3: CSVGRGGNIQYF. The CDR3 bases are TGCAGCGTTGGCAGGGGGGGAAACATTCAGTACTTC.

This clone was seen only once. The rearrangement links TRBV11-2 to TRBJ1-5; D possibly corresponds to TRBD1 (6 bases). The germline V and J ends were trimmed by 1 base and 7 bases, with 14 bases remaining between them. Looked up from germline, CDR1 is SGHAT and CDR2 is FQNNGV. This CDR3 spans 15 amino acids. The CDR3 region is CASSLAGGPGQPQHF. In DNA form, the CDR3 reads TGTGCCAGCAGCTTAGCGGGGGGGCCAGGGCAGCCCCAGCATTTT. Using reference TRBV11-2 and TRBJ1-5 for the parts outside the CDR3, the full variable domain is EAGVAQSPRYKIIEKRQSVAFWCNPISGHATLYWYQQILGQGPKLLIQFQNNGVVDDSQLPKDRFSAERLKGVDSTLKIQPAKLEDSAVYLCASSLAGGPGQPQHFGDGTRLSIL.

V is TRBV9 and J is TRBJ2-5, with D tentatively TRBD1 or TRBD2 (5 bases each). Germline assignment: CDR1 SGDLS and CDR2 YYNGEE. The CDR3 runs 13 residues. Trimming left V 5 bases short and J 4 bases short, with 12 bases between. As DNA, the CDR3 is TGTGCCAGCAGTCAACAAGGGACAGAGACCCAGTACTTC. Protein sequence: CASSQQGTETQYF.

The count of this clone is one. The chain is built from TRBV4-1 and TRBJ2-7; TRBD1 aligns across 10 bases. J lost 0 bases, V lost 4 bases, and 3 bases had no gene match. Germline V gene sequence: CDR1 MGHRA, CDR2 YSYEKL. This CDR3 contains 15 residues. Here the CDR3 DNA reads TGCGCCAGCAGCCCGGGACAGGGGATCTCCTACGAGCAGTACTTC. This translates into CASSPGQGISYEQYF.

The chain uses TRBV19 and TRBJ2-2, with D possibly being TRBD1 or TRBD2 (5 bases each). Germline V lookup: CDR1 LNHDA, CDR2 SQIVND (reference sequence). CDR3 size: 15 residues. V lost 8 bases, J lost 2 bases, and 15 bases lay in between. CDR3 sequence reads: CASSGTAANTGELFF. In nucleotides, the CDR3 is TGTGCCAGTTCTGGGACGGCAGCAAACACCGGGGAGCTGTTTTTT. Filled out from reference TRBV19 and TRBJ2-2, the complete variable domain reads DGGITQSPKYLFRKEGQNVTLSCEQNLNHDAMYWYRQDPGQGLRLIYYSQIVNDFQKGDIAEGYSVSREKKESFPLTVTSAQKNPTAFYLCASSGTAANTGELFFGEGSRLTVL.

The chain joins TRBV19 to TRBJ2-2, with D possibly being TRBD2 (6 bases). The CDR3 runs to 15 residues. Germline lookup yields CDR1 LNHDA and CDR2 SQIVND (reference sequence). V was trimmed by 9 bases and J by 2 bases, leaving 16 bases between them. CDR3 sequence reads: CASKTGSLNTGELFF. For the CDR3, the DNA is TGTGCCAGCAAAACCGGGAGTCTAAACACCGGGGAGCTGTTTTTT.

V gene TRBV5-1 combines with J gene TRBJ2-4; 7 bases match TRBD1. V shed 5 bases, J shed 5 bases, and the junction held 7 bases outside the gene matches. The CDR3 has 14 residues. Germline loops: CDR1 SGHRS, CDR2 YFSETQ. Written as DNA, the CDR3 is TGCGCCAGCAGTCCCGGGACAGCACAAAACATTCAGTACTTC. Translating gives CASSPGTAQNIQYF.

The gene calls are TRBV19 and TRBJ1-2; D ambiguous. Trimming took off 4 bases at V and 7 bases at J, with 13 bases between the two ends. This CDR3 has 13 residues. Per germline, CDR1 LNHDA and CDR2 SQIVND (reference sequence). The CDR3 reads CASSTHFEGGYTF. CDR3 nucleotides: TGTGCCAGTAGTACCCATTTCGAAGGTGGCTACACCTTC.

V and J are TRBV5-1 and TRBJ1-2; D is unclear. Trimming shortened V by 5 bases and J by 4 bases, and 24 bases separated the two germline ends. CDR1 and CDR2 (germline): SGHRS, YFSETQ. CDR3 length equals 17 residues. The CDR3 reads CASRPGGGLSLAYGYTF. The CDR3 DNA follows: TGCGCCAGCAGACCGGGCGGTGGGCTGTCTCTGGCCTATGGCTACACCTTC.

J is TRBJ2-7 and V is TRBV14, with 7 bases identical to TRBD1. V dropped 3 bases and J dropped 4; count of bases not matched to a gene: 3. CDR1 and CDR2 (germline): SGHDN, FVKESK. The CDR3 has 13 residues. Here the CDR3 DNA reads TGTGCCAGCAGCCAGGACAGGTATTACGAGCAGTACTTC. This encodes CASSQDRYYEQYF.

This CDR3 reads CSVEQGMTGELFF. The CDR3 coding sequence is TGCAGCGTCGAGCAGGGTATGACCGGGGAGCTGTTTTTT. The J gene is TRBJ2-2, the V gene TRBV29-1, with a possible D match to TRBD1 (5 bases). The CDR3 spans 13 residues. V was clipped by 6 bases and J by 5 bases, with 13 bases between them. In germline, CDR1 is SQVTM, CDR2 ANQGSEA.

The chain combines TRBV5-1 with TRBJ1-1; D call uncertain. V was cut by 7 bases and J by 5 bases, with 12 bases left in between. Germline lookup yields CDR1 SGHRS and CDR2 YFSETQ. This CDR3 is built from 12 residues. The CDR3 reads CASSLEMTEAFF. Written as DNA, the CDR3 is TGCGCCAGCTCCTTGGAGATGACTGAAGCTTTCTTT. Variable domain in full (rest from reference TRBV5-1 and TRBJ1-1): KAGVTQTPRYLIKTRGQQVTLSCSPISGHRSVSWYQQTPGQGLQFLFEYFSETQRNKGNFPGRFSGRQFSNSRSEMNVSTLELGDSALYLCASSLEMTEAFFGQGTRLTVV.